This T cell receptor (beta chain) was captured in a study of circulating and synovial CD4+ cells in juvenile arthritis. Patients with active juvenile idiopathic arthritis donated these samples. The CDR3 spans 15 residues. Between the trimmed V and J ends, which lost 0 bases and 4 bases, there was a span of 10 bases. Germline values: CDR1 SGHTA, CDR2 FQGNSA. Study-wide results and caveats: T cell genome counts differed by at least an order of magnitude between CPL and CD4 samples. Circulating pathogenic-like lymphocytes shared a substantially higher fraction of CDR3 sequences with synovium than bulk blood.

Assay: immunoSEQ multiplex PCR; the TCRdb copy retains only in-frame clones and omits some. The table includes 30,000 to 40,000 clones, 94% detected once. This clone appeared a single time. Antigen specificity is unknown. V usage is TRBV7-2 and J usage is TRBJ1-3, with a tentative D call TRBD1 (5 bases). This TCR derives from a human donor with juvenile idiopathic arthritis. Sequenced sample: CD4+ T cells from blood. In DNA form, the CDR3 reads TGTGCCAGCAGCTTAGCCAGGGTGGTCGGAAACACCATATATTTT. Protein sequence: CASSLARVVGNTIYF.